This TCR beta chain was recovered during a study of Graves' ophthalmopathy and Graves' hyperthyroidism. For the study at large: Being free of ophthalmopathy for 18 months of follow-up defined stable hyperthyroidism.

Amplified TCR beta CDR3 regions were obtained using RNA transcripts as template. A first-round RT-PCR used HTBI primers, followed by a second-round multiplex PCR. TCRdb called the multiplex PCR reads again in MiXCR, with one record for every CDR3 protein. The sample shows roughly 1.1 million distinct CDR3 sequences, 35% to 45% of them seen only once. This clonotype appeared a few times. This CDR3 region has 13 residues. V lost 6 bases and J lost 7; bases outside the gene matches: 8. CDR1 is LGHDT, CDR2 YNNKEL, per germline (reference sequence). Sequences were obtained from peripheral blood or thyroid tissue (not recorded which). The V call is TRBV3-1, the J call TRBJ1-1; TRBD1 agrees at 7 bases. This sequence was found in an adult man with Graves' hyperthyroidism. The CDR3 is CASRPGGSDEAFF. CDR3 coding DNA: TGTGCCAGCAGACCAGGGGGGTCCGATGAAGCTTTCTTT.